A selection of T cell receptor beta chains follows, all from one sample in a study of shared clonotypes between healthy human individuals. The data were produced by immunoSEQ multiplex PCR, yet TCRdb's version contains in-frame clones alone and is incomplete. The table has roughly 2,000,000 clones, roughly 95% seen once. Sequenced sample: naive CD8+ T cells sorted from blood. These receptors were collected from a man aged 18 to 35 in good health. Both conserved end residues are part of each CDR3. A D gene is named only where the DNA matches it firmly. Expanded clones get a size class; other rows say once, few or many, or leave the size out.

V	length	D	size	J	CDR3	DNA
TRBV6-6	16	TRBD1	once	TRBJ1-3	CASSRSPGTAGNTIYF	TGTGCCAGCAGTCGAAGCCCCGGGACAGCTGGAAACACCATATATTTT
TRBV29-1	13	TRBD2	once	TRBJ2-2	CSAAGRDTGELFF	TGCAGCGCCGCAGGGAGGGACACCGGGGAGCTGTTTTTT
TRBV7-9	15	.	once	TRBJ1-5	CASSPGDYSNQPQHF	TGTGCCAGCAGCCCAGGAGACTATAGCAATCAGCCCCAGCATTTT
TRBV13	15	.	.	TRBJ2-7	CASSSDRDLTYEQYF	TGTGCCAGCAGCTCCGACCGGGACCTAACCTACGAGCAGTACTTC
TRBV7-2	16	.	.	TRBJ2-2	CASSLGASRNTGELFF	TGTGCCAGCAGCTTAGGGGCTAGCAGGAACACCGGGGAGCTGTTTTTT
TRBV6-5	13	.	.	TRBJ1-1	CASSYQGETEAFF	TGTGCCAGCAGTTACCAAGGGGAAACTGAAGCTTTCTTT
TRBV29-1	12	.	.	TRBJ2-7	CSALAGTYEQYF	TGCAGCGCCCTGGCCGGGACCTACGAGCAGTACTTC
TRBV4-1	14	.	once	TRBJ1-2	CASSQDTEWNGYTF	TGCGCCAGCAGCCAAGATACGGAGTGGAATGGCTACACCTTC
TRBV6-1	14	TRBD1	.	TRBJ2-7	CASRRTGDPYEQYF	TGTGCCAGCAGAAGGACAGGGGATCCCTACGAGCAGTACTTC
TRBV9	17	.	.	TRBJ2-1	CASSATPGEPLYNEQFF	TGTGCCAGCAGCGCGACTCCAGGGGAACCCCTTTACAATGAGCAGTTCTTC
TRBV7-7	15	TRBD2	.	TRBJ2-1	CASSRLAGGYNEQFF	TGTGCTAGCAGCCGACTAGCGGGGGGATACAATGAGCAGTTCTTC
TRBV30	11	.	.	TRBJ2-1	CAWSVGSLQFF	TGTGCCTGGAGTGTGGGGAGTCTGCAGTTCTTC
TRBV6-5	15	.	.	TRBJ2-1	CASSRDGVGYNEQFF	TGTGCCAGCAGCCGGGACGGAGTAGGATACAATGAGCAGTTCTTC
TRBV7-9	16	TRBD1	.	TRBJ1-2	CASSLEGQGLDYGYTF	TGTGCCAGCAGCTTAGAGGGACAGGGGTTAGACTATGGCTACACCTTC
TRBV9	13	.	.	TRBJ1-2	CASSVEGIRGYTF	TGTGCCAGCAGCGTAGAGGGTATCCGTGGCTACACCTTC
TRBV29-1	12	.	.	TRBJ1-2	CSADAGTNFYTF	TGCAGCGCGGACGCCGGGACCAATTTCTACACCTTC